This section outlines one T cell receptor (beta chain) sequence together with its context. All donors were healthy HIV-negative adults lacking recent acute infections or vaccinations. The sample belongs to a study of shared clonotypes between healthy human individuals. In the study overall: CD4 naive and memory got three plates each, CD8 naive two, CD8 memory one.

This CDR3 contains 17 residues. Repertoires were generated with immunoSEQ multiplex PCR, while TCRdb's copy carries only in-frame clones and drops some. The profile shows roughly 2.2 million clones, around 93% of them singletons. The sample comprised naive CD4+ T cells from PBMCs. Documented subset: CD45RA+ positively selected. This TCR was sampled from a man in his late teens or twenties in good health. Some clones in this sample may be carry-over from other donors' samples. The J gene is TRBJ2-7, the V gene TRBV7-5; the table assigns TRBD2, which was not confirmed against the DNA. TRBV7-5 is deemed a pseudogene. CDR3 protein: CARTLKGASGSVNEQYF. The CDR3 DNA is TGTGCCAGAACCCTTAAGGGGGCTAGCGGGAGTGTGAACGAGCAGTACTTC.